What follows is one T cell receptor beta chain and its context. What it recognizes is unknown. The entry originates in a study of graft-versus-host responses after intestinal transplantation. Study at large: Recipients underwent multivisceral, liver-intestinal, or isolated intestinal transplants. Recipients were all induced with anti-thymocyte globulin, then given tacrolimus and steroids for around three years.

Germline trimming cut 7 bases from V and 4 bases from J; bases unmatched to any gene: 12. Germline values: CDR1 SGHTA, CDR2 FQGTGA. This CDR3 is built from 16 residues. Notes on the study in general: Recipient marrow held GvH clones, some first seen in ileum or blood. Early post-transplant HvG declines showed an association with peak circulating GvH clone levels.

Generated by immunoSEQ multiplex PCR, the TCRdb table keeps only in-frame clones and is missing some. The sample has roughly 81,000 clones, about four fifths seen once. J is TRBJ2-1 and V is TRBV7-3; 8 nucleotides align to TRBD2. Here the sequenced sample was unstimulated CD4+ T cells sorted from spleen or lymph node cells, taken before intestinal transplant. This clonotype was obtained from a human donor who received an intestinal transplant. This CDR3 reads CASTKGPSGSYNEQFF. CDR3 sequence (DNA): TGTGCCAGCACCAAGGGGCCTAGCGGGTCATACAATGAGCAGTTCTTC. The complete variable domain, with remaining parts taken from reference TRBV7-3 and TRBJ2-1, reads GAGVSQTPSNKVTEKGKYVELRCDPISGHTALYWYRQSLGQGPEFLIYFQGTGAADDSGLPNDRFFAVRPEGSVSTLKIQRTERGDSAVYLCASTKGPSGSYNEQFFGPGTRLTVL.